This T cell receptor (beta chain) is from a study of blood T cell repertoires in COVID-19. Across the study: Acute-phase and convalescent COVID-19 samples originated in the United States, Italy and Spain. T cells, B-cell-depleted T cells, or PBMCs provided the cDNA or gDNA that served as material.

Germline CDR1 and CDR2: SGHRS and YFSETQ. V dropped 4 bases and J dropped 7; count of bases not matched to a gene: 19. The CDR3 sequence is 18 residues long. In the authors' workflow: Estimates of nucleated cell counts were drawn from the amplification of reference gene primers. The data were produced by immunoSEQ multiplex PCR, yet TCRdb's version contains in-frame clones alone and is incomplete. V, J and clone size derive from that table, while D and trimming were established from the DNA sequence. The sample lists roughly 55,000 clones, 78% occurring once. This receptor was obtained from a human donor with active or convalescent COVID-19. The donor label of this sample is uncertain. Sequencing was carried out using peripheral blood. V is TRBV5-1 and J is TRBJ2-1, with 8 nucleotides matching TRBD2. The CDR3 nucleotides read TGCGCCAGCAGCGGAACCTGGACTAGCCCAATTGGGGGGAATGAGCAGTTCTTC. Amino acid sequence: CASSGTWTSPIGGNEQFF.